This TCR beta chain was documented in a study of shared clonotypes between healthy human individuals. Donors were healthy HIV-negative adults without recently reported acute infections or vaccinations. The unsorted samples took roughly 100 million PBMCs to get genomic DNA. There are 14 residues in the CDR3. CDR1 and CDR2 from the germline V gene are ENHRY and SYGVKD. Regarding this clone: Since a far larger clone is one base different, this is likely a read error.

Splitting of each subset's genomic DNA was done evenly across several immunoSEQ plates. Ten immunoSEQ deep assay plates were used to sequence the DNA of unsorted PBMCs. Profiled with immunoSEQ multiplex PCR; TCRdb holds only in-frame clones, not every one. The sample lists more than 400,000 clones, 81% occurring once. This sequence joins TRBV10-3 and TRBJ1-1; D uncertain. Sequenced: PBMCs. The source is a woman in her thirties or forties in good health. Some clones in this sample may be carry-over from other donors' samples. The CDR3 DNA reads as TGTGCCATCAGAGAGTGGGTGGCTTACACTGAAGCTTTCTTT. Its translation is CAIREWVAYTEAFF.